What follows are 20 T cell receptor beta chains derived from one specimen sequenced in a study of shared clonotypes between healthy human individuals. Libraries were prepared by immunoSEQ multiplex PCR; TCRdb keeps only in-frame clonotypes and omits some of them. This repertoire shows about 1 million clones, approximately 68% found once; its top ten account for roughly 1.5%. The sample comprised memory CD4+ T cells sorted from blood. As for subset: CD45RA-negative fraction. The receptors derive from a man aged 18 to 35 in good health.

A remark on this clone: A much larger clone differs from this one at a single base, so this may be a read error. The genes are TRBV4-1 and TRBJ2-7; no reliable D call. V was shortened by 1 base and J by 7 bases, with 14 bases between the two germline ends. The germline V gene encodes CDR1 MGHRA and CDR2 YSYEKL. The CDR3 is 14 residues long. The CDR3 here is CASSQVLLPVEQYF. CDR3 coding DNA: TGCGCCAGCAGCCAAGTTCTACTGCCTGTTGAGCAGTACTTC.

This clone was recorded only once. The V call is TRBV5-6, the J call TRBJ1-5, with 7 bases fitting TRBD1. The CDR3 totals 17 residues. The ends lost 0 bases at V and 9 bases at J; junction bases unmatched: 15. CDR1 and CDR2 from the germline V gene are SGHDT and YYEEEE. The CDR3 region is CASSLEGGLGLSAPQHF. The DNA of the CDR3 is TGTGCCAGCAGCTTGGAAGGGGGCTTGGGCTTGAGTGCGCCCCAGCATTTT.

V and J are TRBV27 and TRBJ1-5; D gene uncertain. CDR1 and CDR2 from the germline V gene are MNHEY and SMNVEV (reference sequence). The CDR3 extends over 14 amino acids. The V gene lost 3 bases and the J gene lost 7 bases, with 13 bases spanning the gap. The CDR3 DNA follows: TGTGCCAGCAGTTTTCGGGGAGCGGAGCAGCCCCAGCATTTT. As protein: CASSFRGAEQPQHF.

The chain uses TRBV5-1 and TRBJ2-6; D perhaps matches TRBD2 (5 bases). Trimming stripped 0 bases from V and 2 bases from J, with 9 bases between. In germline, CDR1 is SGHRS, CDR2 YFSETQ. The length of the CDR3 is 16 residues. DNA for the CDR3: TGCGCCAGCAGCTTGGCCGGGGTAACTGGGGCCAACGTCCTGACTTTC. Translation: CASSLAGVTGANVLTF.

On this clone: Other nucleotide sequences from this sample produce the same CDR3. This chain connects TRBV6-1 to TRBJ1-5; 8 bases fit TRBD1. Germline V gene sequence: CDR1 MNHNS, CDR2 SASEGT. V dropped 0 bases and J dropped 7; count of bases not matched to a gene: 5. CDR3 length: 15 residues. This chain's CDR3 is CASSEAPGGVQPQHF. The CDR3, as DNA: TGTGCCAGCAGTGAAGCACCAGGGGGCGTACAGCCCCAGCATTTT.

CDR3 nucleotides: TGCGCCAGCAGCTCCCGAGTTGGCTTGGGCACTGAAGCTTTCTTT. Amino acid sequence: CASSSRVGLGTEAFF. This rearrangement joins TRBV5-1 to TRBJ1-1; no clear D. Germline CDR1 reads SGHRS; CDR2 reads YFSETQ. The V end was cut by 3 bases, the J end by 4 bases, with 16 bases between. The CDR3 covers 15 residues.

This CDR3 is CASSSQGPNEKLFF. CDR3 in DNA: TGCGCCAGCAGCTCACAGGGCCCTAATGAAAAACTGTTTTTT. The V call is TRBV5-1, the J call TRBJ1-4, with a tentative D call TRBD1 (6 bases). The CDR3 length is 14 residues. Germline CDR1 SGHRS, CDR2 YFSETQ. V lost 3 bases and J lost 3, with 9 bases in between.

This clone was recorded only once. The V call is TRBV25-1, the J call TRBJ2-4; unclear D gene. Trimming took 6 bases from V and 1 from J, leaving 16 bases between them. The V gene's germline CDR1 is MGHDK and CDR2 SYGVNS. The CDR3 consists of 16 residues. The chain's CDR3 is CASSDKGSAAKNIQYF. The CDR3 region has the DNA TGTGCCAGCAGCGATAAAGGGTCTGCGGCCAAAAACATTCAGTACTTC.

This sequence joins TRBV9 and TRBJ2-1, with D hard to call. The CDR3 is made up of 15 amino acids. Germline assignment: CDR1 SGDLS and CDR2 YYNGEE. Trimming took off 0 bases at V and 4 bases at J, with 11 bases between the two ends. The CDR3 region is CASSVGGSRYNEQFF. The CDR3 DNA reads TGTGCCAGCAGCGTAGGTGGATCCCGATACAATGAGCAGTTCTTC.

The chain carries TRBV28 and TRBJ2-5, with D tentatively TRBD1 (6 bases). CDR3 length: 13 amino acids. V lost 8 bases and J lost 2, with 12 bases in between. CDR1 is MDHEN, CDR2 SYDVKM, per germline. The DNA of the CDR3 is TGTGCCAGCGGTAGGGGGATACAAGAGACCCAGTACTTC. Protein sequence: CASGRGIQETQYF.

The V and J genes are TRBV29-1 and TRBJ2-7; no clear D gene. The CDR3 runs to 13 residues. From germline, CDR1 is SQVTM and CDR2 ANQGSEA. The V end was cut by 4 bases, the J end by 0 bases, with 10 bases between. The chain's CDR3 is CSVGTETSYEQYF. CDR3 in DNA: TGCAGCGTTGGTACCGAAACCTCCTACGAGCAGTACTTC.

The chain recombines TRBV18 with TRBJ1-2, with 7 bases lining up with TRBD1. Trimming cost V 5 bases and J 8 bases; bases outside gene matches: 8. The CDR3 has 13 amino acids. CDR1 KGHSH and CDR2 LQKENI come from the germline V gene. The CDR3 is CASSSTGVGGYTF. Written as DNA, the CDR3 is TGTGCCAGCTCATCCACAGGGGTAGGCGGCTACACCTTC.

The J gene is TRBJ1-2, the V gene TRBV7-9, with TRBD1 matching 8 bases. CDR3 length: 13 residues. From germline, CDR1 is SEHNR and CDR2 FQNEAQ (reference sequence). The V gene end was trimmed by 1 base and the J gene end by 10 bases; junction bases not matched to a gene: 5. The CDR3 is CASSLDVRGHYTF. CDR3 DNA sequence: TGTGCCAGCAGCTTAGATGTCAGGGGGCACTACACCTTC.

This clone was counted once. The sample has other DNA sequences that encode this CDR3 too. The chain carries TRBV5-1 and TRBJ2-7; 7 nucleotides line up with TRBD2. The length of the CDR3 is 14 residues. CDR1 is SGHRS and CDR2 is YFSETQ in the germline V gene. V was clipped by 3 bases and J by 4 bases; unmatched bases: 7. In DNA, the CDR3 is TGCGCCAGCAGCTCCTCTACGGGGGGATACGAGCAGTACTTC. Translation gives CASSSSTGGYEQYF.

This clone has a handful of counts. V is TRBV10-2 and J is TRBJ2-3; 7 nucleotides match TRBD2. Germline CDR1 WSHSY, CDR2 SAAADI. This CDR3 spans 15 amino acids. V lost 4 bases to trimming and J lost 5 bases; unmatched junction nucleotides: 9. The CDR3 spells CASSAVIRGRDTQYF. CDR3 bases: TGCGCCAGCAGTGCCGTAATCCGCGGGAGAGATACGCAGTATTTT.

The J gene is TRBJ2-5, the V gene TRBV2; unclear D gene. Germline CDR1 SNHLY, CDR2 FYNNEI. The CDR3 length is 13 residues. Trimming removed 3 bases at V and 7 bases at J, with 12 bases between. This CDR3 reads CASSDGTVGTQYF. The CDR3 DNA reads TGTGCCAGCAGTGATGGTACAGTTGGGACCCAGTACTTC.

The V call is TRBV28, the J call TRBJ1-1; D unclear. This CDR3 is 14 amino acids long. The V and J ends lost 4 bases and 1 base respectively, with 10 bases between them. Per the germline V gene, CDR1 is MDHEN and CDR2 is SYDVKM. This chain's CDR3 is CASSSSGRNTEAFF. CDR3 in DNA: TGTGCCAGCAGTTCCTCGGGGAGGAACACTGAAGCTTTCTTT.

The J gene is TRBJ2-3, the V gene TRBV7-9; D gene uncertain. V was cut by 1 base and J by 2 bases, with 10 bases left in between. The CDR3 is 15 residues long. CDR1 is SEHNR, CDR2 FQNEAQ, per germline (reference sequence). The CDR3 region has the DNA TGTGCCAGCAGCTTAGACGTCTACTCCACAGATACGCAGTATTTT. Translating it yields CASSLDVYSTDTQYF.

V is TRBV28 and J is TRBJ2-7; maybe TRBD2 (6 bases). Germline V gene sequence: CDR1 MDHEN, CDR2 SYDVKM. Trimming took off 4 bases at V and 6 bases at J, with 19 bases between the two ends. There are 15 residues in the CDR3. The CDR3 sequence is CASSSSRLGTSEQYF. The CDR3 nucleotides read TGTGCCAGCAGTTCCTCCCGCCTGGGGACTTCCGAGCAGTACTTC.

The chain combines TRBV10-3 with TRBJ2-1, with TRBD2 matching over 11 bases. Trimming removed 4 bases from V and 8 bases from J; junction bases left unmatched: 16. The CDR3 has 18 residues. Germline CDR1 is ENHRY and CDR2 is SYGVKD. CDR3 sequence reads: CAISGPGTSGAGFYEQFF. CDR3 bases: TGTGCCATCAGTGGTCCCGGGACTAGCGGAGCTGGCTTCTATGAGCAGTTCTTC.